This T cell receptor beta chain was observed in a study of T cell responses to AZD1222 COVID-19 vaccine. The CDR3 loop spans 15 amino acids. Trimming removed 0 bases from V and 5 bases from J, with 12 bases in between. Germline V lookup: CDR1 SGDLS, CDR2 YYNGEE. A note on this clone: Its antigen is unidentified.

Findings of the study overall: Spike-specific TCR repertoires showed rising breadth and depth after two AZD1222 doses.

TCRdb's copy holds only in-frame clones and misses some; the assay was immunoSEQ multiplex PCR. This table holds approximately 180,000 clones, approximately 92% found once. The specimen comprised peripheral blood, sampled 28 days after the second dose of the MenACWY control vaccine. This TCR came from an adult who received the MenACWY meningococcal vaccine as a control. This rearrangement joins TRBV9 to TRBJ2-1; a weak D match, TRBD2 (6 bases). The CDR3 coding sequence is TGTGCCAGCAGCGTAGGAGCGGGCGATCACAATGAGCAGTTCTTC. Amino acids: CASSVGAGDHNEQFF.